This T cell receptor (beta chain) came from a study of cytomegalovirus exposure and HLA in healthy donors (dated by TCRdb to 2016 to 2017). About the study as a whole: According to an earlier analysis of several hundred of the donors, some 180 million T cells yielded 100 million or so unique TCR beta sequences and approximately 300 Gb of sequence data. In addition to the first cohort of approximately 650 subjects, a separate validation cohort of around 110 different subjects was used. The study aimed to test whether signatures of past pathogen exposure could be identified by cataloging public T cell receptors. Approximately 330 gigabases of sequencing data and around 90 million unique TCR sequences made up an early release that covered over 550 HLA-typed donors. The later analysis used no new phenotypic data to find candidate immune exposures, relying instead on TCR beta sequences and their occurrence across donors. The number of donors typed differed by locus, with about 620-630 for A, B, C, DRB1 and DQB1, 522 for DQA1, 606 for DPA1, and around 450 for DPB1. To predict cytomegalovirus infection status, the study brought together high-throughput TCR immunosequencing, statistical association of individual TCRs with disease status, and machine learning. Donor age, sex, ethnicity and CMV serostatus were compiled alongside the repertoire data. In a later analysis, previously published TCR beta repertoires from 600 to 850 donors were re-analyzed and high-resolution HLA genotyping was added so that TCR occurrence patterns could be studied. A few DR-DQ haplotypes were treated as single units for association and clustering because of strong linkage in the cohort. Every repertoire in the discovery cohort had been generated on one and the same sequencing platform. To decide whether each TCR beta V gene segment behaved as functional or pseudogenic, an earlier analysis of 587 of the donors relied on high-throughput TCR beta sequencing. Class I and class II HLA loci were covered by the typing at four-digit resolution. Among the roughly 380 genotyped donors, roughly 80% belonged to the genetic ancestry cluster associated with self-reported Caucasian donors. Genome-wide SNP genotypes for about 65% of the 666 donors were used in a later genetic analysis, which treated that subset as a discovery cohort. Among some 400 genotyped donors of the cohort, an average of around 240,000 unique TCR beta nucleotide sequences was sequenced per donor, of which approximately 18% were non-productive. The study used immunosequencing to profile the T cell repertoires of 666 subjects and linked those repertoires to cytomegalovirus serostatus. Study-level results and caveats: The sequencing pipeline was judged likely to have produced a cluster of highly shared sequence variants as a technical artifact. Most TCR sequences were seen in very few donors, while some public TCRs were found in many individuals. Several of the top co-occurrence clusters appeared to be linked to parvovirus B19, influenza, CMV and Epstein-Barr virus, according to a later analysis. CMV serostatus was the only immune exposure information available for the cohort. Roughly uniform sequencing depth across donors was assumed in presence/absence analyses, although this assumption may not hold. Strong co-occurrence of HLA alleles, especially DR and DQ, made assigning TCR associations to individual alleles difficult. The cohort was sequenced for TCR beta chains only, and without alpha or paired-chain data the features that could be detected were limited. In a later analysis, HLA-associated TCR beta chains showed more clonal expansion and lower generation probabilities than non-associated chains that were equally common. Seventeen rarely observed V segments, including chromosome 9 orphons, were excluded from the earlier analysis of several hundred of the donors because counts were too low. In a later analysis, TCR association rates were found to vary across HLA loci, with the most associated TCRs seen for DRB1 alleles and the fewest for HLA-C alleles. The classifier was reported to diagnose cytomegalovirus status with high specificity and sensitivity in both the original and validation cohorts. The study gave a list of some 150 TCR beta chains associated with cytomegalovirus. A further reported finding was that TCR beta sequences accurately predicted the HLA-A and HLA-B alleles for most subjects in the first cohort. A later genetic analysis reported fewer N-insertions in productive TCRs among donors in an Asian-associated ancestry cluster than the approximately 700-donor mean. An association between a missense DCLRE1C variant and V-gene and J-gene trimming of TCR beta chains was found in a later genetic analysis and replicated in an independent cohort. In a later analysis, 16,951 TCR beta sequences were associated with specific HLA alleles at a false discovery rate of 0.05. The authors suggested that the approach could potentially be extended to other disease states and immunological phenotypes. Most CMV-associated TCR beta chains appeared to be HLA-restricted in a later analysis, and the HLA associations seemed to be driven largely by CMV exposure. Because some donors lacked HLA typing at each locus, the association tests relied only on the typed subset. An earlier analysis of approximately 590 of the donors showed that most TCR beta V segments appeared in productive rearrangements either about 87% or about 30% of the time, which broadly matched IMGT annotations. A few of the identified cytomegalovirus-associated TCR beta chains were confirmed in vitro to be specific for cytomegalovirus antigens. Linkage disequilibrium might explain the correlated functional status among segregating V segments, but an unknown experimental factor could not be excluded.

A word on this clone: This clone's antigen is unknown. No quality values exist for individual bases; no much larger clone is one base distant.

Library construction relied on the immunoSEQ multiplex PCR assay. For the multiplex PCR, a mixture combining 60 forward primers for TCR Vbeta segments and 13 reverse primers for TCR Jbeta segments was used. Amplification of the CDR3 region of rearranged TCR beta genes was performed with a multiplex PCR assay on genomic DNA. The amplified TCR beta libraries were sequenced on the Illumina HiSeq System as 87-base-pair reads. Under the source paper's analysis protocol: A later analysis tallied around 82 million unique TCR beta chains across the roughly 610 repertoires, and roughly 11 million of those chains were shared by two or more donors. Raw reads were error-corrected and collapsed into unique sequences with a nearest-neighbor algorithm that merged closely related sequences to remove PCR and sequencing errors. V, D and J gene segments were assigned by aligning CDR3 sequences to IMGT reference sequences. Each retained sequence needed at least a six-nucleotide match to both a V gene segment and a J gene segment. A rearrangement counted as productive if the CDR3 had no stop codons and remained in frame with V and J, and every other rearrangement counted as non-productive. Following IMGT convention, CDR3 was defined as the stretch from the second conserved V-encoded cysteine up to the conserved J-encoded phenylalanine. The earlier analysis of 500 to 650 of the donors excluded any sequence lacking an unambiguous match to a single V gene segment. In an earlier analysis of 587 of the donors, V segments were called functional above 56.7% productive rearrangements and were called segregating when the between-donor standard deviation exceeded 5%. A statistical classification framework was built for diagnosing cytomegalovirus status from the catalog of TCR beta chain sequences. In a later analysis, V and J genes were assigned by comparing TCR nucleotide sequences against IMGT/GENE-DB human TR gene sequences. The TCRdist pipeline was used in a later analysis to assign CDR3 sequences and most-parsimonious VDJ recombination scenarios. In a later analysis, each TCR beta chain was defined by its CDR3 amino acid sequence together with its V-gene family, and reads without a unique V-gene family were excluded. To address suspected cross-contamination and a sequencing artifact, a later analysis removed some 620 highly shared, low-generation-probability nucleotide sequences. In a later analysis, a clonal expansion index for each public chain was calculated from normalized within-repertoire ranks of inferred template counts. In a later analysis, generation probabilities were computed using a VDJ recombination model fitted to out-of-frame rearrangements, and the results were checked against IGoR. In a later analysis, hypergeometric tests were used to score TCR-TCR, TCR-HLA and TCR-CMV co-occurrence, with a repertoire-size bias correction applied to TCR pairs. A later analysis estimated false discovery rates by permuting HLA or CMV assignments 20 times. In a later analysis, co-occurring TCRs were grouped using DBSCAN, with TCRdist sequence similarity added in when clustering inside HLA-allele-positive subsets. For co-occurrence clustering, repertoires with fewer than 30,000 or more than 120,000 public chains were excluded, along with four to six repertoires with anomalous nucleotide sharing. TCRdb mirrors the immuneACCESS table, restricted to in-frame sequences. Some clones are absent from its copies; in checked studies, under half trace to an unresolved V gene, and the reason for the others is unknown. V and J calls and clone size are those listed in that table; D and trimming were worked out from the DNA. The sample profile shows approximately 65,000 clones; almost 70% of them were found once. The ten most abundant clones make up over 15% of the sample.

The cohort comprised some 700 healthy bone marrow donors. Cohort members were all nominally healthy when sampled, although unrecorded immune exposures were likely present. The donor was CMV seropositive and belonged to the group of a few hundred seropositive cohort members. Each donor provided a peripheral blood sample, and peripheral blood mononuclear cells were used for TCR beta sequencing. The Qiagen DNeasy Blood Extraction Kit was used to extract genomic DNA from the blood cell samples. The sequence was collected from a man aged 40-49 years in good health and CMV-seropositive. The sample consisted of PBMCs.

Read as DNA, the sequence is TGTGCTAGTGGTTTGGTAAAAAAGAAGGGCGGGACAGGGGATGAAAAACTGTTTTTT. Translation gives CASGLVKKKGGTGDEKLFF. The chain is encoded by TRBV12-5 joined to TRBJ1-4; 10 bases in between match TRBD1. CDR1 is given as LGHNT and CDR2 as FRNRAP, both from the germline V gene. The CDR3, cysteine through phenylalanine, is 19 amino acids long. The entry retains the CDR3 DNA only, 57 bases that are in frame from base 1. The V end gives up 0 bases and the J end 6 bases, leaving 13 bases in the junction not matched to a gene.